Listed here is a single T cell receptor beta chain. Antigen specificity is unknown. PCR used 60 Vbeta primers and 13 Jbeta primers. The data were produced by immunoSEQ multiplex PCR, yet TCRdb's version contains in-frame clones alone and is incomplete. Altogether under 200,000 clones are present, approximately 85% being singletons, with the ten largest covering about 2.5%. Per the germline V gene, CDR1 is KGHSH and CDR2 is LQKENI. CDR3 size: 16 residues. V dropped 3 bases and J dropped 1 base, with 15 bases sitting between them. The sample originates from a study of cytomegalovirus exposure and HLA in healthy donors. Study-level information: Genetic ancestry analysis placed about 84% of the 398 donors that were genotyped in the Caucasian-associated cluster. Overall study results and limits: Common viral pathogens seemed to be connected with several of the most significant clusters, according to a later analysis.

Sequencing was done on a sample of PBMCs. The TCR comes from a woman between 45 and 65 years old in good health and CMV-seronegative. The J gene is TRBJ2-5, the V gene TRBV18, with TRBD2 as a possible D gene (5 bases). The CDR3 spells CASSPNAAGIQETQYF. The CDR3 region has the DNA TGTGCCAGCTCACCTAACGCGGCGGGCATCCAAGAGACCCAGTACTTC.